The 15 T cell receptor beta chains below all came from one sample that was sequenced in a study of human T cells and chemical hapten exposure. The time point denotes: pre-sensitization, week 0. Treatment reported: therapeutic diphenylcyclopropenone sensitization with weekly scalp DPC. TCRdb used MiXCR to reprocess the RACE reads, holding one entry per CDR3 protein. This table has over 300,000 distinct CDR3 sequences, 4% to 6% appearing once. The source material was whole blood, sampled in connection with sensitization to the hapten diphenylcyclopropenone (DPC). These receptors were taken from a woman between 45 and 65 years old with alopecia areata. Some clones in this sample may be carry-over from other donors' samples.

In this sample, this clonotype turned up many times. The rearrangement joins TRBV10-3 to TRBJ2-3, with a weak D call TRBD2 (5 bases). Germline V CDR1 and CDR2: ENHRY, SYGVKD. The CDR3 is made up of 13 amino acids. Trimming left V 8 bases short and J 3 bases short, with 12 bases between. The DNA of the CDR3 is TGTGCCATCTCTACTAGAGAGACAGATACGCAGTATTTT. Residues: CAISTRETDTQYF.

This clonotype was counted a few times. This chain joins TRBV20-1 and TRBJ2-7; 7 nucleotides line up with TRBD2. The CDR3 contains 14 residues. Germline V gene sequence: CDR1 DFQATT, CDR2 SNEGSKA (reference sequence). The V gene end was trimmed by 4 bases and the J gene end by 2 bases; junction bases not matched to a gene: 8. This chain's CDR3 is CSAKRLAGPYEQYF. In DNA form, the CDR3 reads TGCAGTGCTAAAAGACTAGCAGGGCCCTACGAGCAGTACTTC.

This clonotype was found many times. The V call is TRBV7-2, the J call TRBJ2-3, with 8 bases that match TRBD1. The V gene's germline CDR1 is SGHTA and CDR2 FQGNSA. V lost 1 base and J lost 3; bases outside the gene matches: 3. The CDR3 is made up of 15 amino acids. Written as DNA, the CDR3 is TGTGCCAGCAGCTTAGAGGGACAGGTAACAGATACGCAGTATTTT. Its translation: CASSLEGQVTDTQYF.

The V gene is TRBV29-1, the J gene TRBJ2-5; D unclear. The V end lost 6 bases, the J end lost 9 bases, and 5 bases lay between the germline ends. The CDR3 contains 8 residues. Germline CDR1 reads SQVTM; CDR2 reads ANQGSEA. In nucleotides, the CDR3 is TGCAGCGTCCCGCCCCAGTACTTC. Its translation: CSVPPQYF.

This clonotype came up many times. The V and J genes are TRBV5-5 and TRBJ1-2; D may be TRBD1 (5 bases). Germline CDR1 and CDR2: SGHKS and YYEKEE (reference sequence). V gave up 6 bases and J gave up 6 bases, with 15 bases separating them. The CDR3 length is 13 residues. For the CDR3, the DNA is TGTGCCAGCACCCTTGGTGTCAGGGATGGCTACACCTTC. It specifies CASTLGVRDGYTF.

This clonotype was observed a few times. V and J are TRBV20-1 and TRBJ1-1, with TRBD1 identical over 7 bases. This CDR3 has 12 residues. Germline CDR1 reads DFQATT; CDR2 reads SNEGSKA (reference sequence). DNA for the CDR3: TGCAGAGTCAGGGGGGCACACACTGAAGCTTTCTTT. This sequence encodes CRVRGAHTEAFF.

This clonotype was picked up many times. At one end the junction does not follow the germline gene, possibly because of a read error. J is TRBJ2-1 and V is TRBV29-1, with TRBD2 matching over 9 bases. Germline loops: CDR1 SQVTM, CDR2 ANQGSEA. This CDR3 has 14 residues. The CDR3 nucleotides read TGCAGCGTTGATGAGGGACTAGCCTACGATGAGCAGTTCTTC. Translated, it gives CSVDEGLAYDEQFF.

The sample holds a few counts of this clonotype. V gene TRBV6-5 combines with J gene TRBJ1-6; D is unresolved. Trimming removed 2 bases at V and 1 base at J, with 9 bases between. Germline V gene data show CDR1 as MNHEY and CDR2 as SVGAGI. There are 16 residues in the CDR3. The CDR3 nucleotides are TGTGCCAGCAGTTACAGGGTGAGGTCCTATAATTCACCCCTCCACTTT. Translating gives CASSYRVRSYNSPLHF.

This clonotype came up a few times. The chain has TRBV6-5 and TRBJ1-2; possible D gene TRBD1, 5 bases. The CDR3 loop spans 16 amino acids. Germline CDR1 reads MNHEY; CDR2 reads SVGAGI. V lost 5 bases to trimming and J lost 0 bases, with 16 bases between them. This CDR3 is CASSSPLGEPNYGYTF. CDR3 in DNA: TGTGCCAGCAGTAGCCCTTTAGGGGAGCCTAACTATGGCTACACCTTC.

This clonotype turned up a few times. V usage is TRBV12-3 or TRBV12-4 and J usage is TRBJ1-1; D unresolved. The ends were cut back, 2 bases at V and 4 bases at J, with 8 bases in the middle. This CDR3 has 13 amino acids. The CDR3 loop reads CASSLNPSTEAFF. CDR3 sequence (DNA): TGTGCCAGCAGTTTAAATCCGAGCACTGAAGCTTTCTTT.

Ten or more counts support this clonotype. CDR3 residues: CATSEPTSGELFF. The CDR3, as DNA: TGTGCCACCAGTGAGCCGACCAGCGGGGAGCTGTTTTTT. The chain uses TRBV24-1 and TRBJ2-2; D remains unclear. Per germline, CDR1 KGHDR and CDR2 SFDVKD. Trimming took 4 bases from V and 7 from J, leaving 9 bases between them. The CDR3 has 13 amino acids.

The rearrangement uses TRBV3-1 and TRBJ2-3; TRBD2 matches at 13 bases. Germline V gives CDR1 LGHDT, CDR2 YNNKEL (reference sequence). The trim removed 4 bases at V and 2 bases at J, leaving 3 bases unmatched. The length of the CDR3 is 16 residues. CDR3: CASSLGTSGTTDTQYF. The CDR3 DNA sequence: TGTGCCAGCAGCCTTGGGACTAGCGGGACCACAGATACGCAGTATTTT.

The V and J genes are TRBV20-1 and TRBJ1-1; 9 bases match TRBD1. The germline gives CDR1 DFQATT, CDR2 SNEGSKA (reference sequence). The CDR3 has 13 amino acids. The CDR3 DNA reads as TGCAGCTTTCCTAGCGGACAGGGGAATGAAGCTTTCTTT. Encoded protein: CSFPSGQGNEAFF.

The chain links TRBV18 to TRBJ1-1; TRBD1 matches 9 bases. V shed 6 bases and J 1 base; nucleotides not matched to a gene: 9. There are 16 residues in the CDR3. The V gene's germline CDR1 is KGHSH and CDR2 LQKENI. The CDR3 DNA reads TGTGCCAGCTCTGTCCGGGACAGGGTATCGAACACTGAAGCTTTCTTT. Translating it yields CASSVRDRVSNTEAFF.

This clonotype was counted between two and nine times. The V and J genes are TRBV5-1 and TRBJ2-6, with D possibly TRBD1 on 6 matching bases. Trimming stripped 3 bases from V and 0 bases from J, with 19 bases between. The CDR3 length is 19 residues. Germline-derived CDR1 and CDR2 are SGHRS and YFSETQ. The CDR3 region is CASSSMLRQDLSGANVLTF. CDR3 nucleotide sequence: TGCGCCAGCAGCTCCATGCTTAGACAGGATCTCTCTGGGGCCAACGTCCTGACTTTC. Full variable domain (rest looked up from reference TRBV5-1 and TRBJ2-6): KAGVTQTPRYLIKTRGQQVTLSCSPISGHRSVSWYQQTPGQGLQFLFEYFSETQRNKGNFPGRFSGRQFSNSRSEMNVSTLELGDSALYLCASSSMLRQDLSGANVLTFGAGSRLTVL.